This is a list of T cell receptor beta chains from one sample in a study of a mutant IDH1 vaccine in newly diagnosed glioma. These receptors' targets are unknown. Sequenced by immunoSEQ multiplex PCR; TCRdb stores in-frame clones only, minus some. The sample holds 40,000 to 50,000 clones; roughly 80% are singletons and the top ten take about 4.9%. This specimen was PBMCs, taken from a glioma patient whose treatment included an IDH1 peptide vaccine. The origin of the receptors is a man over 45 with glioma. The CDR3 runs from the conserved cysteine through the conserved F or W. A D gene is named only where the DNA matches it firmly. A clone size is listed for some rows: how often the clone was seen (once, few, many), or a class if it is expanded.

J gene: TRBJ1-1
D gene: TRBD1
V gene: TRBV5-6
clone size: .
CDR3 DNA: TGTGCCAGCAGCCCCCCGGCAGGGGGTATTTCTGAAGCTTTCTTT
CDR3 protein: CASSPPAGGISEAFF

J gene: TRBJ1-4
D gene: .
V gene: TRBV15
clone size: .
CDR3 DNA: TGTGCCACCAGCAGGAACGGGAATGAAAAACTGTTTTTT
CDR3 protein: CATSRNGNEKLFF

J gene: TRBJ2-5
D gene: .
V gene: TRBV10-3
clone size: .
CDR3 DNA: TGTGCCATCTCGCAGGGTGGGGCTCAAGAGACCCAGTACTTC
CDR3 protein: CAISQGGAQETQYF

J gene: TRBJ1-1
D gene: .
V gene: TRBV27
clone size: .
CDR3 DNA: TGTGCCAGCAGTACCGCCGGGACGAACACTGAAGCTTTCTTT
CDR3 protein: CASSTAGTNTEAFF

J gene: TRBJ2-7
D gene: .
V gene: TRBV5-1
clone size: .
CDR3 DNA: TGCGCCAGCAGCTTGACTAGTAGCGGCCAGGGGAACGAGCAGTACTTC
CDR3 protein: CASSLTSSGQGNEQYF

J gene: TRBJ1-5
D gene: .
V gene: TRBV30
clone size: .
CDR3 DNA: TGTGCCTGGAGTGTTCAAGGCAATCAGCCCCAGCATTTT
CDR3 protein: CAWSVQGNQPQHF

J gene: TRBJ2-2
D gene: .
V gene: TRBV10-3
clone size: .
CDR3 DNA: TGTGCCATCAGGGACAGTACCACAAGGAACACCGGGGAGCTGTTTTTT
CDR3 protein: CAIRDSTTRNTGELFF

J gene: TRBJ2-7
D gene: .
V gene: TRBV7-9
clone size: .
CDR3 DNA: TGTGCCAGCAGCCAGCCTAGCTCCAACGAGCAGTACTTC
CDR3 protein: CASSQPSSNEQYF

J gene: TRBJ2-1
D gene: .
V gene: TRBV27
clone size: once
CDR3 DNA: TGTGCCAGCAGTTTATCCGCCAACGTAGTGGGTGAGCAGTTCTTC
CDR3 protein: CASSLSANVVGEQFF

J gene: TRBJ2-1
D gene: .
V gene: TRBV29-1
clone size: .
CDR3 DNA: TGCAGCCCCGGGGAGGATAGTGGTGAGCAGTTCTTC
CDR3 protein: CSPGEDSGEQFF

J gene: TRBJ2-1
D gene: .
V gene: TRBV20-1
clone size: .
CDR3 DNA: TGCAGCGCCAGGGGGGACAATGAGCAGTTCTTC
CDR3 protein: CSARGDNEQFF

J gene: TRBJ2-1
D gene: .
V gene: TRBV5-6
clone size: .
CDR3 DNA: TGTGCCAGCAACGGGCAGGGCCCTCACAATGAGCAGTTCTTC
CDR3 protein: CASNGQGPHNEQFF

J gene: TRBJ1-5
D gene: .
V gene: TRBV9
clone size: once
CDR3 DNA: TGTGCCAGCGCCCCAGGGAGGAGCAATCAGCCCCAGCATTTT
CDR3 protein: CASAPGRSNQPQHF

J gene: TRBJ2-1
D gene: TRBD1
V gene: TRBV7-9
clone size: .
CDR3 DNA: TGTGCCAGCAGCTCGGGCAGGGGGAACAATGAGCAGTTCTTC
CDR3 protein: CASSSGRGNNEQFF

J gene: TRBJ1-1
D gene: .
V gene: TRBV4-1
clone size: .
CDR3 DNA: TGCGCCAGCAGCCTGACGGCCTCAACAAACACTGAAGCTTTCTTT
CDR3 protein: CASSLTASTNTEAFF

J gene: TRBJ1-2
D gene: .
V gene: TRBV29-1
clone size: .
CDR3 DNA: TGCAGCGTAGAGATTAACTATGGCTACACCTTC
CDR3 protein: CSVEINYGYTF

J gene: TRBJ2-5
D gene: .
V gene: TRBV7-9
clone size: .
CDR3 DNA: TGTGCCAGCAGCGTTTGGGGAGCAAAAGAGACCCAGTACTTC
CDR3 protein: CASSVWGAKETQYF

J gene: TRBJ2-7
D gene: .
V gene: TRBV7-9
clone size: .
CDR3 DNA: TGTGCCAGCAGCTTATCGGGACGGGGAAGTAGGACCTACGAGCAGTACTTC
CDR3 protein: CASSLSGRGSRTYEQYF

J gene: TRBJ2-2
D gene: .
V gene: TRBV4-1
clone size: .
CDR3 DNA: TGCGCCAGCAGCCTCGGGACATGGAACACCGGGGAGCTGTTTTTT
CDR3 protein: CASSLGTWNTGELFF

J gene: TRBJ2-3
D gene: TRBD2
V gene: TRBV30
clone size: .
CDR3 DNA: TGTGCCTGGACTAGCGGGGGGGCAGATACGCAGTATTTT
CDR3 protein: CAWTSGGADTQYF

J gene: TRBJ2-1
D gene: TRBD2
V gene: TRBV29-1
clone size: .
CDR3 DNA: TGCAGCGTGACTAGCGGGGGATACAATGAGCAGTTCTTC
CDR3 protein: CSVTSGGYNEQFF

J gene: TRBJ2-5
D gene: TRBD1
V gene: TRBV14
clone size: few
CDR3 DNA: TGTGCCAGCAGCCAACTCCCCGGGACAGGGGGCCGGGAGACCCAGTACTTC
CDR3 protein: CASSQLPGTGGRETQYF

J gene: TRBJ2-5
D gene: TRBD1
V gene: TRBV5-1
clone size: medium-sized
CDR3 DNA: TGCGCCAGCAGCAATTCCGGGACAGTGGGAGAGACCCAGTACTTC
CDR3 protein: CASSNSGTVGETQYF

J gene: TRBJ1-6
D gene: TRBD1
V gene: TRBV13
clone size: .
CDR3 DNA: TGTGCCAGCAGCCCTTCTGGACAGGGATCTTATAATTCACCCCTCCACTTT
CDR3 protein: CASSPSGQGSYNSPLHF

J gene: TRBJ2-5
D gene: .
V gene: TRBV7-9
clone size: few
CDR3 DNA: TGTGCCAGCAGGTCAGGGGTGGAGACCCAGTACTTC
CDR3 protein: CASRSGVETQYF

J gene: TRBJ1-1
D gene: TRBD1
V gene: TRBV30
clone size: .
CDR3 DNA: TGTGCCTGGAGTGTACCTGGGACAGGGTTT
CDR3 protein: CAWSVPGTGF

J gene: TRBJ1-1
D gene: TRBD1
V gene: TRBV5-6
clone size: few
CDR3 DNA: TGTGCCAGCAGCTTGGCGGGACAGTTGTATGCTGAAGCTTTCTTT
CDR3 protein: CASSLAGQLYAEAFF

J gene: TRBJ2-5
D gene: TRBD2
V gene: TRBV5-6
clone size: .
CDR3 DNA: TGTGCCAGCAGCGCGGCCGGGAGGGGCGCGGAGACCCAGTACTTC
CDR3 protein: CASSAAGRGAETQYF

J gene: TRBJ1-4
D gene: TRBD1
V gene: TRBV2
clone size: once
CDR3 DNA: TGTGCCGGTCGACAGGGAGGGCGGGATTTTGAAAAACTGTTTTTT
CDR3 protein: CAGRQGGRDFEKLFF

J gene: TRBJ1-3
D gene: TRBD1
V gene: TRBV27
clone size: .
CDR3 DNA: TGTGCCACTGCACCGGGACAGGGCTCTGGAAACACCATATATTTT
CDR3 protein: CATAPGQGSGNTIYF

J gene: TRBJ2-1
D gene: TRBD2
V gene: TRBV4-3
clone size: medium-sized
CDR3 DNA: TGCGCCAGCAGCCAAGATCAGGGCGGGGGGTACAATGAGCAGTTCTTC
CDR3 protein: CASSQDQGGGYNEQFF

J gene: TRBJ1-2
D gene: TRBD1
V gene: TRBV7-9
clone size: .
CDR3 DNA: TGTGCCAGCAGCTTAGAGGAGACAGGGCGTAACTATGGCTACACCTTC
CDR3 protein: CASSLEETGRNYGYTF

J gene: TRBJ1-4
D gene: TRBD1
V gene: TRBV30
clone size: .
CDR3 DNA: TGTGCCTGGAGTTGGGACAGGGTTAATGAAAAACTGTTTTTT
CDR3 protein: CAWSWDRVNEKLFF

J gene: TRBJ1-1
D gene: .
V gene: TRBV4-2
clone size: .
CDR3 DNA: TGTGCCAGCAGCCAAGAATCCGGGATGAACACTGAAGCTTTCTTT
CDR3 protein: CASSQESGMNTEAFF

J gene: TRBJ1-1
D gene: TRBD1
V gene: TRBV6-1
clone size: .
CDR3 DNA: TGTGCCAGCAGTGAGCAGGGGGTGAACACTGAAGCTTTCTTT
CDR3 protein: CASSEQGVNTEAFF

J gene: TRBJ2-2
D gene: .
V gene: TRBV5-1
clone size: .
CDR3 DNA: TGCGCCAGCAGCTTACCGGACACCGAAACCGGGGAGCTGTTTTTT
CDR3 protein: CASSLPDTETGELFF

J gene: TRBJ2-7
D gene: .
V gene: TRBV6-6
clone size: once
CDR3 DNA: TGTGCCAGCAGGGATTCGGGACTTTCCTACGAGCAGTACTTC
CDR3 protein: CASRDSGLSYEQYF